This TCR beta chain comes out of a study of blood T cell repertoires in COVID-19. Clones were read by immunoSEQ multiplex PCR, and TCRdb kept only the in-frame ones, dropping some. The data show roughly 250,000 clones, 80% to 85% seen once. About this clone: The DNA is left out, because the CDR3 cannot be placed on it with certainty; the CDR3 is given as TCRdb lists it.

Material: peripheral blood. The receptor was isolated from a woman aged 60 to 75 with active or convalescent COVID-19.

The CDR3 is CASTSGGPVDEQFF. The chain couples TRBV19 to TRBJ2-1; TRBD2 was called by the table and not checked on the DNA. Germline values: CDR1 LNHDA, CDR2 SQIVND (reference sequence). The CDR3 length equals 14 residues, ends included.